The clone carrying this T cell receptor (beta chain) was seen ten or more times. Its antigen is not identified. The investigators amplified TCR beta CDR3 regions from RNA transcripts. Initially, a first-round RT-PCR of the TCR CDR3 employed the HTBI primer set. From the multiplex PCR reads, TCRdb called clonotypes with MiXCR, one entry per CDR3 protein. The repertoire consists of about 560,000 distinct CDR3 sequences, with about a sixth occurring once and the leading ten covering about 20%. This sample is drawn from a study of T cells in Graves' hyperthyroidism and ophthalmopathy. Hyperthyroidism, newly diagnosed and lasting under 2 months, affected patients aged 18 to 65. Study observations and caveats: Blood also held most thyroid clonotypes expanded beyond 0.001.

The clonotype comes from a woman between 18 and 29 years old with Graves' hyperthyroidism. What was sequenced was blood.

The chain's CDR3 is CASSHAGTSNEKLFF. The CDR3 DNA follows: TGTGCCAGCAGTCATGCCGGGACATCTAATGAAAAACTGTTTTTT. The gene calls are TRBV6-1 and TRBJ1-4; possible D gene TRBD1, 6 bases. The CDR3 is 15 amino acids. CDR1 and CDR2 (germline): MNHNS, SASEGT. V shed 5 bases and J shed 3 bases, with 13 bases lying between them.